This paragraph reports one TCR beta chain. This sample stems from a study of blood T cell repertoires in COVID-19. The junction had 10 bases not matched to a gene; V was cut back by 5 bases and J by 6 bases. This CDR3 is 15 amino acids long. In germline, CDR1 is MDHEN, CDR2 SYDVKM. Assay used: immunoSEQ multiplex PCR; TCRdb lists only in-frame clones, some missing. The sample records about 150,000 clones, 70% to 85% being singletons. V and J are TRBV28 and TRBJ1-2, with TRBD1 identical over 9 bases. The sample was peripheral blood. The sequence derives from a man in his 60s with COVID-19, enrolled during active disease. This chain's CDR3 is CASSPHMDRGNGYTF. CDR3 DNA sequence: TGTGCCAGCAGTCCCCACATGGACAGGGGTAATGGCTACACCTTC.